This TCR beta chain was captured in a study of blood T cell repertoires in COVID-19 (TCRdb year 2020). For the study in its entirety: Collaborator samples came from the United States, Italy and Spain and covered acute and convalescent phases of COVID-19. The samples were drawn from the first 160 participants of the ongoing ImmuneRACE study and from over 950 subjects provided by 6 global collaborators. Where available, HLA class I and class II types were taken from metadata supplied by the sample provider and were not determined by assay-based typing. Deeply sampled blood TCRbeta repertoires from subjects exposed to, actively infected with, or recovered from COVID-19 were included in the dataset. The material from the prospective study consisted of cDNA or gDNA derived from T cells, B-cell-depleted T cells, or PBMCs. The repertoires were made available in a free public database intended to serve as a resource for research on the immune response to SARS-CoV-2. A de-identified subject ID, COVID-19 status, age in years and sex were almost always included in the sample metadata. What the authors observed across the whole study: The amount of clinical and demographic metadata varied by source and participant and was provided uncurated.

Participants in the prospective study were enrolled through a virtual design, were aged roughly 18 to 90 years, and lived in fewer than 30 United States geographic areas. In the prospective study, participants were assigned to cohorts based on the clinical history participants reported in a screening survey and a study questionnaire. Each participant in the prospective study had whole blood, serum and a nasopharyngeal or oropharyngeal swab collected by mobile phlebotomists. Additional blood draws and questionnaires over an approximately two-month period could optionally be provided by prospective study participants. Blood samples from the prospective study were shipped frozen or at room temperature prior to DNA extraction. V has 0 bases trimmed and J has 2 bases trimmed; junction bases matching no gene number 3. The CDR3 goes from the cysteine to the phenylalanine over 16 residues. Only CDR3 DNA is held: 48 bases, read in frame from base 1. Reading the germline V gene (reference sequence) gives CDR1 MNHNY and CDR2 SVGAGI.

On this clone itself: No cognate antigen has been identified for it. Base qualities were left out, and no much larger clone turns up one base away.

TCRbeta CDR3 regions were amplified from genomic DNA using the immunoSEQ Assay, a bias-controlled multiplex PCR. As for the authors' bioinformatics: The number of nucleated cells in each sample was estimated by amplification of reference gene primers within the assay. Sequence reads were collapsed and filtered to measure the absolute abundance of every unique TCRbeta CDR3 rearrangement. For each sample, productive Simpson clonality was calculated as the square root of Simpson's diversity index over productive rearrangements. This immuneACCESS table, as held by TCRdb, lists in-frame sequences with V and J called but not all clones. Of the missing ones, under half trace to an unresolved V gene in checked studies; the others have no known cause. That table is the source of V, J and clone size, and D and trimming were worked out from the DNA. This sample is represented by approximately 260,000 clones; around 88% of them were singletons. The ten largest clonotypes hold less than 4% of the sample.

This TCR came from a woman aged 40 to 49 with acute COVID-19. The specimen was PBMCs or T cells enriched from blood (not recorded which). Here the chain combines TRBV6-6 and TRBJ2-1; 8 central bases correspond to TRBD2. For the CDR3, the sequence is CASSYSTSGTYNEQFF. The DNA sequence reads TGTGCCAGCAGTTACTCTACTAGCGGAACCTACAATGAGCAGTTCTTC.